This is a list of T cell receptor beta chains from one sample in a study of identical twins. TCRdb used MiXCR to reprocess the 5' RACE reads, holding one entry per CDR3 protein. The sample lists about 1.7 million distinct CDR3 sequences, under 35% occurring once. The material sequenced was cord blood. The receptors here all came from a newborn girl in good health. Each CDR3 is given with its conserved first and last residue. The D gene is left open where the match is weak. The listing skips clone size in some rows; elsewhere it reads once, few, many or a size class.

d_gene	v_gene	abundance	j_gene	CDR3nt	CDR3aa
NA	TRBV5-1	NA	TRBJ1-1	TGCGCCAGCAGCTTGGAGGTCAGAATGAACACTGAAGCTTTCTTT	CASSLEVRMNTEAFF
NA	TRBV5-1	few	TRBJ2-7	TGCGCCAGCAGCTTGGATGTTGGGGGCCGGTCCTACGAGCAGTACTTC	CASSLDVGGRSYEQYF
NA	TRBV7-2	NA	TRBJ2-3	TGTGCCAGCAGCTTAGTAGCTGGCAGGGGCACAGATACGCAGTATTTT	CASSLVAGRGTDTQYF
TRBD1	TRBV7-9	few	TRBJ2-5	TGTGCCAGCAGCTGGACAGGACTGTACCAAGAGACCCAGTACTTC	CASSWTGLYQETQYF
TRBD1	TRBV3-1	few	TRBJ1-6	TGTGCCAGCAGCCAAGAGGACAGGGGGCGGTTGAATTCACCCCTCCACTTT	CASSQEDRGRLNSPLHF
NA	TRBV27	few	TRBJ2-5	TGTGCCAGCAGTTTAAAGGTCACCAGGGGCCCTGTGTACTTC	CASSLKVTRGPVYF
TRBD2	TRBV6-2/TRBV6-3	once	TRBJ2-7	TGTGCCAGCAGTTTACGCGGGAGCAGCGAGCAGTACTTC	CASSLRGSSEQYF
NA	TRBV5-6	NA	TRBJ1-1	TGTGCCAGCAGCCGTACGACGCGGGAAGCTTTCTTT	CASSRTTREAFF
TRBD2	TRBV7-2	NA	TRBJ2-7	TGTGCCAGCAGCTACCAGGGACTAGCCGATGAGCAGTACTTC	CASSYQGLADEQYF
NA	TRBV24-1	NA	TRBJ2-1	TGTGCCACCAGTGAGGACTCCTACAATGAGCAGTTCTTC	CATSEDSYNEQFF
NA	TRBV29-1	many	TRBJ2-3	TGCAGCGTTGAAGATAAGGCTGACACAGATACGCAGTATTTT	CSVEDKADTDTQYF
NA	TRBV6-1	few	TRBJ2-7	TGTGCCAGCAGTCCGGTCGGCAATGAGCAGTACTTC	CASSPVGNEQYF
NA	TRBV24-1	NA	TRBJ2-2	TGTGCCACCAGGGGCACAGGGCGGACCGGGGAGCTGTTTTTT	CATRGTGRTGELFF
TRBD2	TRBV3-1	NA	TRBJ2-3	TGTGCCAGCAGCCAAGATACTAGCGGGGGGGCGGATTCTACAGATACGCAGTATTTT	CASSQDTSGGADSTDTQYF
TRBD2	TRBV3-1	NA	TRBJ2-3	TGTGCCAGCAGCACGACTAGCGGGAGAGCAGATACGCAGTATTTT	CASSTTSGRADTQYF
NA	TRBV6-5	NA	TRBJ2-7	TGTGCCAGCAGTTACCAACAGGGCTATGAGCAGTACTTC	CASSYQQGYEQYF
TRBD1	TRBV11-3	NA	TRBJ1-1	TGTGCCAGCAGCTTAGGGGGACAGGGCACCAACACTGAAGCTTTCTTT	CASSLGGQGTNTEAFF
NA	TRBV6-2/TRBV6-3	NA	TRBJ1-2	TGTGCCAGCAGTTATGATCGAGGGAGGCTTGGCTACACCTTC	CASSYDRGRLGYTF
TRBD2	TRBV19	few	TRBJ2-1	TGTGCCAGCCGGACTAGCGGGGGGCTGGGCAATGAGCAGTTCTTC	CASRTSGGLGNEQFF
NA	TRBV4-1	many	TRBJ1-2	TGCGCCAGCAGCCAAGCTACCCGACGGGACCCCAACTATGGCTACACCTTC	CASSQATRRDPNYGYTF
NA	TRBV7-2	few	TRBJ2-5	TGTGCCAGCAGCTCCATCAATGTTCGGCAGTACTTC	CASSSINVRQYF
TRBD1	TRBV5-6	few	TRBJ1-2	TGTGCCAGCAGCTTGGGACAGGGGGCTAAAAACTATGGCTACACCTTC	CASSLGQGAKNYGYTF
TRBD2	TRBV7-6	NA	TRBJ2-3	TGTGCCAGCAGCGCGTACGGGACTAAGAACACAGATACGCAGTATTTT	CASSAYGTKNTDTQYF
NA	TRBV6-6	few	TRBJ1-2	TGTGCCAGCAGTTTCCAGGGCCTCAACTATGGCTACACCTTC	CASSFQGLNYGYTF
NA	TRBV27	many	TRBJ1-2	TGTGCCTGCGGGACATTTAACTATGGCTACACCTTC	CACGTFNYGYTF
TRBD1	TRBV7-2	NA	TRBJ2-3	TGTGCCAGCAGCTTAGATAGCGAGGGGGCAAAAGATACGCAGTATTTT	CASSLDSEGAKDTQYF
NA	TRBV20-1	NA	TRBJ2-7	TGCAGTGCTAGTCAGACAATACAGGGTTACGAGCAGTACTTC	CSASQTIQGYEQYF
NA	TRBV4-1	few	TRBJ1-1	TGCGCCAGCAGCCAAGTGTCGGGGGCGCATTACACTGAAGCTTTCTTT	CASSQVSGAHYTEAFF
NA	TRBV28	many	TRBJ1-5	TGTGCCAGCAGGTTAAGCAATCAGCCCCAGCATTTT	CASRLSNQPQHF
NA	TRBV27	NA	TRBJ1-6	TGTGCCAGCAGTTTTCTGGCGGGGGGCGCCTATAATTCACCCCTCCACTTT	CASSFLAGGAYNSPLHF
TRBD1	TRBV27	NA	TRBJ2-7	TGTGCCAGCAGTTCGACGACAGGGGCCTACGAGCAGTACTTC	CASSSTTGAYEQYF
NA	TRBV6-6	NA	TRBJ2-1	TGTGCCAGCAGTTACGAGGGGCACAATGGGCAGTTCTTC	CASSYEGHNGQFF
NA	TRBV18	NA	TRBJ2-1	TGTGCCAGCTCACCCCCGCTAGTTCGATACGAGCAGTTCTTC	CASSPPLVRYEQFF
TRBD2	TRBV4-2	NA	TRBJ2-3	TGTGTCAGCAGCCATGGACTAGCGGGAGTGCCAGATACGCAGTATTTT	CVSSHGLAGVPDTQYF
TRBD2	TRBV6-1	NA	TRBJ2-1	TGTGCCAGCAGTCCCGGACCAGCGGGACTAGCTTCGAACAATGAGCAGTTCTTC	CASSPGPAGLASNNEQFF
TRBD2	TRBV20-1	NA	TRBJ2-5	TGCAGTGCTAGAGAGGGTAGCGGGGTACAAGAGACCCAGTACTTC	CSAREGSGVQETQYF
NA	TRBV5-4	NA	TRBJ2-3	TGTGCCAGCAGCACCGTCTCCTTGACAGTCAGCACAGATACGCAGTATTTT	CASSTVSLTVSTDTQYF
NA	TRBV28	few	TRBJ2-7	TGTGCCAGCAGTTTCAGTGGGGTAGCGGCCTACGAGCAGTACTTC	CASSFSGVAAYEQYF
NA	TRBV12-3/TRBV12-4	NA	TRBJ1-5	TGTGCCAGCAGTTTAGACCCAGACAGTAGAAGCAATCAGCCCCAGCATTTT	CASSLDPDSRSNQPQHF
NA	TRBV2	NA	TRBJ1-1	TGTGCCAGCAGTGATGGACTGATGAACACTGAAGCTTTCTTT	CASSDGLMNTEAFF
TRBD1	TRBV20-1	NA	TRBJ2-3	TGCAGTGCTAGAACCCGGGACAGGGCCATCCGACTTGGTTCTACGCAGTATTTT	CSARTRDRAIRLGSTQYF
TRBD2	TRBV6-1	NA	TRBJ2-3	TGTGCCAGCAGTGCGGGACTAGCGGGGGGCAGGACAGATACGCAGTATTTT	CASSAGLAGGRTDTQYF
NA	TRBV6-1	few	TRBJ2-7	TGTGCCAGCAGCCACCCGATGGCAGGCTACGAGCAGTACTTC	CASSHPMAGYEQYF
NA	TRBV5-1	NA	TRBJ2-3	TGCGCCAGCCGGTACGGAAGCACAGATACGCAGTATTTT	CASRYGSTDTQYF
NA	TRBV27	many	TRBJ1-5	TGTGCCAGCAGCTTATCTCGGGGAAGCAATCAGCCCCAGCATTTT	CASSLSRGSNQPQHF
NA	TRBV6-1	NA	TRBJ1-5	TGTGCCAGCAGTGAAGCTGGGCAGTATAGCAATCAGCCCCAGCATTTT	CASSEAGQYSNQPQHF
TRBD2	TRBV20-1	NA	TRBJ2-3	TGCAGTGCCTCACTAGCGGGAGTCGGGCTTCCTACCACAGATACGCAGTATTTT	CSASLAGVGLPTTDTQYF
TRBD2	TRBV28	few	TRBJ2-1	TGTGCCAGCAGTTTATGGGAACTAGCGGGAGTTGAGCAGTTCTTC	CASSLWELAGVEQFF